One sample yielded the 32 T cell receptor beta chains listed below, sequenced in a study of CD8 T cells in ankylosing spondylitis (dated by TCRdb to the late 2010s). Receptors were amplified or captured by 5' RACE. The sample was run on an Illumina HiSeq 2500. TCRdb handled the public reads itself, with Q25 trimming in fastp and clone calling in MiXCR, and kept productive beta chains. Duplicate CDR3 protein sequences are folded into a single record with the most common DNA and genes. The sample table shows around 390,000 distinct CDR3 sequences, and 20% to 25% are seen once. Approximately 16% of the sample is held by the ten biggest clonotypes. Here is what the overall study found, with its caveats: Blood from ankylosing spondylitis patients appeared to be characterized by a TCR beta motif made up of seven or eight highly homologous amino acid variants.

Their target antigens are unknown. Sequencing was performed on blood, either unsorted or a sorted T cell fraction (not recorded which). The receptors were gathered from a male donor with ankylosing spondylitis.

V and J are TRBV19 and TRBJ2-1; D unclear. The CDR3 runs to 13 residues. The V end was cut by 0 bases, the J end by 7 bases, with 7 bases between. Germline assignment: CDR1 LNHDA and CDR2 SQIVND (reference sequence). CDR3 nucleotides: TGTGCCAGTAGTATAGAAAGGTTTAATGAGCAGTTCTTC. Translating gives CASSIERFNEQFF. Based on the CDR3 plus reference TRBV19 and TRBJ2-1, the full variable domain is DGGITQSPKYLFRKEGQNVTLSCEQNLNHDAMYWYRQDPGQGLRLIYYSQIVNDFQKGDIAEGYSVSREKKESFPLTVTSAQKNPTAFYLCASSIERFNEQFFGPGTRLTVL.

This chain joins TRBV28 and TRBJ2-7; 7 bases match TRBD1. The CDR3 covers 15 residues. Trimming at V came to 6 bases and at J to 1 base, leaving 9 bases not matched to a gene. CDR1 is MDHEN and CDR2 is SYDVKM in the germline V gene. CDR3 in DNA: TGTGCCAGCAGAACACAGGGGACGCCATCCTACGAGCAGTACTTC. It is translated as CASRTQGTPSYEQYF.

V and J are TRBV25-1 and TRBJ2-2; 9 nucleotides align to TRBD1. Germline V gives CDR1 MGHDK, CDR2 SYGVNS. CDR3 length equals 16 residues. The V gene end was trimmed by 2 bases and the J gene end by 4 bases; junction bases not matched to a gene: 5. The CDR3 sequence: CASSEIDRGSTGELFF. CDR3 nucleotide sequence: TGTGCCAGCAGTGAAATCGACAGGGGGAGCACCGGGGAGCTGTTTTTT.

This clonotype was counted at least ten times. The chain couples TRBV29-1 to TRBJ1-4; D is perhaps TRBD1 (5 bases). V was pared by 4 bases and J by 7 bases, with 13 bases between. Germline CDR1 SQVTM, CDR2 ANQGSEA. This CDR3 spans 13 amino acids. CDR3 region: CSVGYGAVEKLFF. CDR3 nucleotides: TGCAGCGTTGGTTACGGGGCAGTTGAAAAACTGTTTTTT.

This clonotype was detected a few times. The J gene is TRBJ2-1, the V gene TRBV5-1; either TRBD1 or TRBD2 may fit D (5 bases each). The CDR3 contains 15 residues. CDR1 and CDR2 from the germline V gene are SGHRS and YFSETQ. V lost 5 bases to trimming and J lost 7 bases, with 19 bases between them. Written as DNA, the CDR3 is TGCGCCAGCAGTGTTGGGACCATTATACGAAATGAGCAGTTCTTC. Translating gives CASSVGTIIRNEQFF.

The genes are TRBV6-1 and TRBJ1-1; D might be TRBD1 (6 bases). The germline V gene encodes CDR1 MNHNS and CDR2 SASEGT. Trimming took 7 bases from V and 1 from J, leaving 13 bases between them. CDR3 length: 14 residues. The CDR3 region is CASKDHRENTEAFF. CDR3 in DNA: TGTGCCAGCAAGGATCACAGGGAGAACACTGAAGCTTTCTTT.

The chain has TRBV12-3 or TRBV12-4 and TRBJ2-5; D gene ambiguous. This CDR3 spans 15 amino acids. The ends were cut back, 7 bases at V and 2 bases at J, with 17 bases in the middle. CDR3: CASIIGRGQQETQYF. The CDR3 coding sequence is TGTGCCAGCATTATAGGGCGAGGCCAACAAGAGACCCAGTACTTC.

The V call is TRBV18, the J call TRBJ2-2, with D uncertain. The CDR3 covers 15 residues. Trimming pared 6 bases from V and 0 bases from J, leaving 11 bases between. The V gene's germline CDR1 is KGHSH and CDR2 LQKENI. CDR3 protein: CASSAAGSNTGELFF. The CDR3 DNA is TGTGCCAGCTCGGCGGCAGGATCGAACACCGGGGAGCTGTTTTTT.

The sample holds many counts of this clonotype. The chain links TRBV24-1 to TRBJ2-1; tentatively, D is TRBD1 (6 bases). Trimming shortened V by 9 bases and J by 4 bases, and 21 bases separated the two germline ends. The CDR3 extends over 16 amino acids. Germline values: CDR1 KGHDR, CDR2 SFDVKD. CDR3 amino acids: CATDAGGWRSYNEQFF. For the CDR3, the DNA is TGTGCCACCGATGCTGGGGGCTGGCGGTCTTACAATGAGCAGTTCTTC.

This clonotype occurred a few times. The chain is built from TRBV20-1 and TRBJ2-2; D is perhaps TRBD2 (7 bases). Trimming shortened V by 0 bases and J by 3 bases, and 14 bases separated the two germline ends. The CDR3 sequence is 16 residues long. Germline CDR1 DFQATT, CDR2 SNEGSKA (reference sequence). The CDR3 coding sequence is TGCAGTGCTAGAGATGCAGGGGCGGGAGACACCGGGGAGCTGTTTTTT. This sequence encodes CSARDAGAGDTGELFF.

V usage is TRBV11-2 and J usage is TRBJ1-1, with 8 bases that match TRBD1. The CDR3 is 14 amino acids. V dropped 7 bases and J dropped 0; count of bases not matched to a gene: 4. The germline V gene encodes CDR1 SGHAT and CDR2 FQNNGV. CDR3 region: CASTGGYMNTEAFF. As DNA, the CDR3 is TGTGCCAGCACAGGGGGCTATATGAACACTGAAGCTTTCTTT.

J is TRBJ2-2 and V is TRBV4-1; TRBD1 might be the D (6 bases). CDR3 length: 14 amino acids. V lost 5 bases, J lost 6 bases, and 13 bases lay in between. The germline gives CDR1 MGHRA, CDR2 YSYEKL. The CDR3 sequence: CASSSSKGAGELFF. CDR3 bases: TGCGCCAGCAGCTCATCAAAGGGGGCCGGGGAGCTGTTTTTT.

This chain connects TRBV19 to TRBJ1-1; 8 positions match TRBD1. The germline V gene has CDR1 LNHDA and CDR2 SQIVND (reference sequence). The CDR3 has 14 residues. V lost 7 bases, J lost 3 bases, and 7 bases stayed unmatched. This CDR3 is CASTGAGGYTEAFF. DNA of the CDR3: TGTGCCAGTACGGGAGCAGGGGGCTACACTGAAGCTTTCTTT.

This rearrangement joins TRBV3-1 to TRBJ1-3; D is perhaps TRBD1 (6 bases). The V and J ends lost 5 bases and 2 bases respectively, with 19 bases between them. CDR1 and CDR2 (germline): LGHDT, YNNKEL (reference sequence). The CDR3 is made up of 17 amino acids. The CDR3 spells CASSSGVGGHAGNTIYF. The CDR3 coding sequence is TGTGCCAGCAGCTCCGGGGTGGGGGGCCACGCTGGAAACACCATATATTTT.

This clonotype came up a few times. The chain links TRBV29-1 to TRBJ2-5, with D maybe TRBD1 (6 bases). Germline loops: CDR1 SQVTM, CDR2 ANQGSEA. The CDR3 consists of 13 residues. Trimming removed 4 bases from V and 5 bases from J, with 14 bases in between. The DNA for the CDR3 is TGCAGCGTTGGTCCTGGGGGCGGTGAGACCCAGTACTTC. Encoded protein: CSVGPGGGETQYF.

The chain couples TRBV27 to TRBJ2-1, with 13 bases identical to TRBD2. After removal of 5 bases from V and 9 bases from J, the junction contained 7 bases not matched to a gene. Germline V gene lookup returns CDR1 MNHEY and CDR2 SMNVEV (reference sequence). The CDR3 covers 15 residues. CDR3 bases: TGTGCCAGCAGTCCCACTAGCGGGAGGGCCACTGAGCAGTTCTTC. It specifies CASSPTSGRATEQFF.

The chain couples TRBV3-1 to TRBJ1-5, with D perhaps matching TRBD1 (6 bases). CDR1 LGHDT and CDR2 YNNKEL come from the germline V gene (reference sequence). V lost 0 bases to trimming and J lost 2 bases, with 8 bases between them. The CDR3 has 15 amino acids. CDR3 loop: CASSQETGGNQPQHF. CDR3 in DNA: TGTGCCAGCAGCCAAGAGACAGGTGGCAATCAGCCCCAGCATTTT.

This clonotype was detected only once. The V gene is TRBV18, the J gene TRBJ2-1, with 9 bases that match TRBD2. After removal of 6 bases from V and 4 bases from J, the junction contained 4 bases not matched to a gene. CDR1 is KGHSH, CDR2 LQKENI, per germline. This CDR3 has 14 amino acids. The CDR3 bases are TGTGCCAGCTCCGCGACTAGCGGTTACAATGAGCAGTTCTTC. Residues: CASSATSGYNEQFF.

This clonotype was seen a few times. Relative to the germline gene, one junction end is altered; a read error may explain this. The chain combines TRBV5-1 with TRBJ1-6; 9 positions match TRBD1. CDR3 length: 14 residues. Germline-derived CDR1 and CDR2 are SGHRS and YFSETQ. DNA for the CDR3: TGCGCCAGCAGGTTGGGGGACAGGGATTCACCCCTCCACTTT. Protein product: CASRLGDRDSPLHF. Together with reference TRBV5-1 and TRBJ1-6, the CDR3 gives the full variable domain: KAGVTQTPRYLIKTRGQQVTLSCSPISGHRSVSWYQQTPGQGLQFLFEYFSETQRNKGNFPGRFSGRQFSNSRSEMNVSTLELGDSALYLCASRLGDRDSPLHFGNGTRLTVT.

A few counts support this clonotype. J is TRBJ2-7 and V is TRBV11-2, with TRBD1 as a possible D gene (6 bases). CDR3 length equals 15 residues. The V end lost 2 bases, the J end lost 4 bases, and 15 bases lay between the germline ends. Germline V CDR1 and CDR2: SGHAT, FQNNGV. The CDR3 bases are TGTGCCAGCAGCTTACAAACAGGGTCTGCTTACGAGCAGTACTTC. It codes for CASSLQTGSAYEQYF.

This clonotype was counted ten times or more. This chain links TRBV28 with TRBJ2-1, with TRBD1 as a possible D gene (5 bases). Germline loops: CDR1 MDHEN, CDR2 SYDVKM. Trimming left V 3 bases short and J 0 bases short, with 6 bases between. This CDR3 region has 14 residues. CDR3 in DNA: TGTGCCAGCAGTTTCCAGGGCTCCTACAATGAGCAGTTCTTC. This sequence encodes CASSFQGSYNEQFF.

The chain couples TRBV5-6 to TRBJ2-3; D is perhaps TRBD2 (6 bases). This CDR3 region has 15 residues. Per germline, CDR1 SGHDT and CDR2 YYEEEE. Trimming left V 4 bases short and J 4 bases short, with 16 bases between. This CDR3 is CASSRDFREPDTQYF. In nucleotides, the CDR3 is TGTGCCAGCAGCCGGGACTTTCGAGAGCCAGATACGCAGTATTTT.

This clonotype appeared many times. The V gene is TRBV4-1, the J gene TRBJ1-4; a weak D match, TRBD1 (5 bases). The germline V gene has CDR1 MGHRA and CDR2 YSYEKL. V was pared by 7 bases and J by 2 bases, with 17 bases between. The CDR3 spans 16 residues. The CDR3 reads CASTKGAWGTNEKLFF. The CDR3 DNA is TGCGCCAGCACTAAAGGCGCCTGGGGGACTAATGAAAAACTGTTTTTT.

This clonotype came up many times. The CDR3 DNA reads as TGTGCCAGCAGTTTGTATCGGGATACGCAGTATTTT. Translating gives CASSLYRDTQYF. The chain combines TRBV28 with TRBJ2-3; D not resolved. The CDR3 loop spans 12 amino acids. The germline V and J ends were trimmed by 3 bases and 6 bases, with 7 bases remaining between them. The germline gives CDR1 MDHEN, CDR2 SYDVKM.

The V gene is TRBV28, the J gene TRBJ2-7, with 7 nucleotides matching TRBD2. There are 17 residues in the CDR3. Germline assignment: CDR1 MDHEN and CDR2 SYDVKM. V shed 7 bases, J shed 0 bases, and the junction held 15 bases outside the gene matches. The DNA of the CDR3 is TGTGCCAGCATAATGGGGGGGATCTTGGGGAACTCCTACGAGCAGTACTTC. Its translation is CASIMGGILGNSYEQYF. The complete variable domain, with remaining parts taken from reference TRBV28 and TRBJ2-7, reads DVKVTQSSRYLVKRTGEKVFLECVQDMDHENMFWYRQDPGLGLRLIYFSYDVKMKEKGDIPEGYSVSREKKERFSLILESASTNQTSMYLCASIMGGILGNSYEQYFGPGTRLTVT.

In its sample, this clonotype was seen a few times. The chain combines TRBV27 with TRBJ1-1; 8 bases fit TRBD1. The germline V gene encodes CDR1 MNHEY and CDR2 SMNVEV (reference sequence). The trim removed 6 bases at V and 2 bases at J, leaving 14 bases unmatched. The CDR3 has 17 residues. The CDR3 bases are TGTGCCAGCAGGTATAAGACAGGGGTTGGTGTAAACACTGAAGCTTTCTTT. This codes for CASRYKTGVGVNTEAFF.

The sample holds one count of this clonotype. V and J are TRBV13 and TRBJ2-1, with D perhaps given as TRBD1 or TRBD2 (5 bases each). The CDR3 totals 15 residues. The V gene's germline CDR1 is PRHDT and CDR2 FYEKMQ (reference sequence). V lost 0 bases, J lost 4 bases, and 10 bases lay in between. CDR3 loop: CASSLGWGKYNEQFF. The CDR3 DNA is TGTGCCAGCAGCTTAGGCTGGGGGAAATACAATGAGCAGTTCTTC.

The chain has TRBV19 and TRBJ1-5; possible D gene TRBD1, 5 bases. Trimming took off 8 bases at V and 5 bases at J, with 10 bases between the two ends. Looked up from germline, CDR1 is LNHDA and CDR2 is SQIVND (reference sequence). This CDR3 comprises 12 residues. CDR3 residues: CASSGDHQPQHF. CDR3 sequence (DNA): TGTGCCAGTTCCGGGGACCATCAGCCCCAGCATTTT.

V usage is TRBV10-1 and J usage is TRBJ1-6, with D possibly TRBD1 on 5 matching bases. This CDR3 contains 14 residues. With 3 bases removed from V and 8 bases from J, the gap between germline ends came to 11 bases. Germline V gene data show CDR1 as WNHNN and CDR2 as SYGVQD (reference sequence). CDR3 in DNA: TGCGCCAGCAGTGAAGGCAGGGTAGATTCACCCCTCCACTTT. It specifies CASSEGRVDSPLHF.

This clonotype was seen more than once but under ten times. V gene TRBV18 combines with J gene TRBJ1-5; 7 bases match TRBD1. The V gene end was trimmed by 6 bases and the J gene end by 0 bases; junction bases not matched to a gene: 5. Germline-derived CDR1 and CDR2 are KGHSH and LQKENI. CDR3 size: 15 residues. The CDR3 DNA reads as TGTGCCAGCTCCCTAGGGACAGATAGCAATCAGCCCCAGCATTTT. Its protein is CASSLGTDSNQPQHF.

The chain combines TRBV20-1 with TRBJ2-5; D is unresolved. V lost 1 base to trimming and J lost 5 bases, with 11 bases between them. CDR1 and CDR2 from the germline V gene are DFQATT and SNEGSKA (reference sequence). The CDR3 is 13 amino acids. CDR3 sequence: CSARVPTRETQYF. As DNA, the CDR3 is TGCAGTGCTAGAGTGCCCACACGGGAGACCCAGTACTTC.

This clonotype was seen only a few times. The V and J genes are TRBV29-1 and TRBJ2-5, with D possibly matching TRBD1 (7 bases). Trimming shortened V by 3 bases and J by 7 bases, and 12 bases separated the two germline ends. This CDR3 spans 12 amino acids. Germline assignment: CDR1 SQVTM and CDR2 ANQGSEA. The CDR3 sequence is CSVEGQGGTQYF. Written as DNA, the CDR3 is TGCAGCGTTGAGGGGCAGGGGGGGACCCAGTACTTC.